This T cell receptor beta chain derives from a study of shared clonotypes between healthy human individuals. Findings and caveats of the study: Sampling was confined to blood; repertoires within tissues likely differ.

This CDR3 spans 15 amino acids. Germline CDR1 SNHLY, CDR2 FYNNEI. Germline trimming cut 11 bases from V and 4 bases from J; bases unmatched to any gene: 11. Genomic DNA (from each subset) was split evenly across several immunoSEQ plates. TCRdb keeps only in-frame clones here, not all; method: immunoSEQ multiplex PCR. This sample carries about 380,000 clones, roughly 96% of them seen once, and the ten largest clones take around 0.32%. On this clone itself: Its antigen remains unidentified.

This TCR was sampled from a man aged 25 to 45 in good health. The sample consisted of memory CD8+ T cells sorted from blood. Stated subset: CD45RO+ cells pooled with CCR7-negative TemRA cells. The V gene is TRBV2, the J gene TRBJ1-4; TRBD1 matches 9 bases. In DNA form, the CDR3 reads TGTGCCTCCCAGGTCCCGGGACAGGGTAATGAAAAACTGTTTTTT. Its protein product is CASQVPGQGNEKLFF.